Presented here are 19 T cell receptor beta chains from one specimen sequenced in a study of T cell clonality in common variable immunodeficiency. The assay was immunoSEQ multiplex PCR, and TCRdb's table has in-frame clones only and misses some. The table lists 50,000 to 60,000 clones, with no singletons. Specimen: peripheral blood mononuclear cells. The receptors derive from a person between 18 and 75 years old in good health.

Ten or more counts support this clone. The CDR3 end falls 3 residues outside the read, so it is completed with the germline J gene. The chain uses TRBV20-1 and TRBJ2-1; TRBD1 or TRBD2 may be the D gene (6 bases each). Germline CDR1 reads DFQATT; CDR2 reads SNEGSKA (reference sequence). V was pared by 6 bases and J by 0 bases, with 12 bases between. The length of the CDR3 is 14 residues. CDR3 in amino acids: CSAKQGGSYNEQFF. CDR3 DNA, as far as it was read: TGCAGTGCCAAACAGGGAGGCTCCTACAATGAG.

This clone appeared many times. The sequenced CDR3 bases are TGCAGTGCTGGGGGGGACCACCCAACACTGCTAGCCAAAAACATT. This codes for CSAGGDHPTLLAKNI. The complete CDR3 reads CSAGGDHPTLLAKNIQYF. The chain has TRBV20-1 and TRBJ2-4, with 7 bases matching TRBD2. The read stops 3 residues short of the end of the CDR3; the missing end is completed from the germline J gene. This CDR3 spans 18 amino acids. The germline V gene encodes CDR1 DFQATT and CDR2 SNEGSKA (reference sequence). Trimming took 5 bases from V and 0 from J; bases not matched to a gene: 16.

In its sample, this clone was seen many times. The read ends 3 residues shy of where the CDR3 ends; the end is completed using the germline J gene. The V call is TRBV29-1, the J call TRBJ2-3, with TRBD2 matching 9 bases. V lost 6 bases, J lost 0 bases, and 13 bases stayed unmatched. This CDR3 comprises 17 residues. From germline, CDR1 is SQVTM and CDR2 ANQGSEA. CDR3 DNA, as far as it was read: TGCAGCGTCCGACCCGGGACTAGCTGGACTAGCACAGATACG. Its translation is CSVRPGTSWTSTDT. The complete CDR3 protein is CSVRPGTSWTSTDTQYF.

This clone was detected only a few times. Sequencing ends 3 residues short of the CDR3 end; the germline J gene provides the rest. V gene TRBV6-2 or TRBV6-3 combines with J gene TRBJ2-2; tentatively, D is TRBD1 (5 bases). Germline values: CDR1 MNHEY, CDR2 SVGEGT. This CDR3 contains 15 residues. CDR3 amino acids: CASSGVYSGANVLFF. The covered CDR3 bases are TGTGCCAGCAGTGGGGTCTACTCTGGGGCCAACGTG.

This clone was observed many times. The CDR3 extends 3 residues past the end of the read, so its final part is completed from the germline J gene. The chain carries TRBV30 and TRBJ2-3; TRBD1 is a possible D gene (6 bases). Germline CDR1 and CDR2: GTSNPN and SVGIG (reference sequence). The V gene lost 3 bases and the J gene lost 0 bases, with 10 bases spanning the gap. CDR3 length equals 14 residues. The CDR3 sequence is CAWSRDMSTDTQYF. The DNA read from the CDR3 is TGTGCCTGGAGCCGGGACATGAGCACAGATACG.

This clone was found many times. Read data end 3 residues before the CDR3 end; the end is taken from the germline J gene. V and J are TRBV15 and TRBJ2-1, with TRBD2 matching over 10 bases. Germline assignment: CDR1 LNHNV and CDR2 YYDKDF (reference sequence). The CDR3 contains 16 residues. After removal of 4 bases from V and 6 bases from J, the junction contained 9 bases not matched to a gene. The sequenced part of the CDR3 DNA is TGTGCCACCAGCAAAACAGCGGGAGGGCCTTCCAATGAG. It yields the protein CATSKTAGGPSNE. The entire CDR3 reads CATSKTAGGPSNEQFF. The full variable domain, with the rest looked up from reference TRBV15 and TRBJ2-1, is DAMVIQNPRYQVTQFGKPVTLSCSQTLNHNVMYWYQQKSSQAPKLLFHYYDKDFNNEADTPDNFQSRRPNTSFCFLDIRSPGLGDTAMYLCATSKTAGGPSNEQFFGPGTRLTVL.

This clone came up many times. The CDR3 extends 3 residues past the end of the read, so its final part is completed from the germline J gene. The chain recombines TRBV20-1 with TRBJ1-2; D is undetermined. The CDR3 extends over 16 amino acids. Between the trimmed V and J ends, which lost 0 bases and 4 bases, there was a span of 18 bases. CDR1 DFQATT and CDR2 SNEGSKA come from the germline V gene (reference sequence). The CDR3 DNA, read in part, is TGCAGTGCTAGAGATCGGCGGGTCAGAGCTTTCTATGGC. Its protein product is CSARDRRVRAFYG. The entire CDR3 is CSARDRRVRAFYGYTF.

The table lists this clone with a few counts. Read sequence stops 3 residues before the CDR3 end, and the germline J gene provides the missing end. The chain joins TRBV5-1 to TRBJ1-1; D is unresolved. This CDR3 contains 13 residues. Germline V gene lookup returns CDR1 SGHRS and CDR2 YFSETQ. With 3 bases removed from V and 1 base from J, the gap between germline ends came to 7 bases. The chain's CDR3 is CASSSHKNTEAFF. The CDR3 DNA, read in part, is TGCGCCAGCAGCTCTCACAAGAACACTGAA.

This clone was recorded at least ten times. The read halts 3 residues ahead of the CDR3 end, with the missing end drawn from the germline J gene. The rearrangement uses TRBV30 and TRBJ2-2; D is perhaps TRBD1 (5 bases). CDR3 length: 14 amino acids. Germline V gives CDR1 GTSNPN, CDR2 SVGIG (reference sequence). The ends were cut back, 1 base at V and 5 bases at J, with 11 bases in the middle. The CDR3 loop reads CAWSGQPITGELFF. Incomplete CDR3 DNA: TGTGCCTGGAGTGGACAGCCGATTACCGGGGAG.

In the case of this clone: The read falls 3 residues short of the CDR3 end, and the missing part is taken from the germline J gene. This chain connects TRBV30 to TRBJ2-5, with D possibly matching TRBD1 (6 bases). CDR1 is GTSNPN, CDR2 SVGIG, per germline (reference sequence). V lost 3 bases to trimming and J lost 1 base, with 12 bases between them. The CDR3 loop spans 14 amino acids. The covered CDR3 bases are TGTGCCTGGAGGGCACAGGGAGCCCAAGAGACC. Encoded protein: CAWRAQGAQET. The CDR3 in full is CAWRAQGAQETQYF.

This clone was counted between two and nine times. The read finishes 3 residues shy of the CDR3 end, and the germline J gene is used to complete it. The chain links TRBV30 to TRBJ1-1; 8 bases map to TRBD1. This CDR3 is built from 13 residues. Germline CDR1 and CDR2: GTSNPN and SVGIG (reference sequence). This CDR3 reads CAWEWTGIGDAFF. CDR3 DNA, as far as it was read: TGTGCCTGGGAGTGGACAGGGATAGGGGAC.

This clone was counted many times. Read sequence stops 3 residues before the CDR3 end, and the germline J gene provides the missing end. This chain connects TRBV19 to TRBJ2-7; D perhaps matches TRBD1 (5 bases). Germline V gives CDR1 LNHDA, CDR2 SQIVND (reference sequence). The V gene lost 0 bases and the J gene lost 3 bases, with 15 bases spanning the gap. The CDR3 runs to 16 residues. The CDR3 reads CASSIDGATDDYEQYF. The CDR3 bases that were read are TGTGCCAGTAGTATAGATGGGGCGACAGATGACTACGAG.

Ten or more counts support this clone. CDR3 amino acids: CASSSDSAVYNEQFF. The CDR3 DNA, read in part, is TGCGCCAGCAGCTCGGACAGCGCGGTCTACAATGAG. The V call is TRBV5-1, the J call TRBJ2-1; D is possibly TRBD1 (6 bases). The observed sequence ends 3 residues before the CDR3 terminus, with the missing tail filled in from the germline J gene. This CDR3 has 15 amino acids. The V end lost 3 bases, the J end lost 3 bases, and 13 bases lay between the germline ends. Germline values: CDR1 SGHRS, CDR2 YFSETQ.

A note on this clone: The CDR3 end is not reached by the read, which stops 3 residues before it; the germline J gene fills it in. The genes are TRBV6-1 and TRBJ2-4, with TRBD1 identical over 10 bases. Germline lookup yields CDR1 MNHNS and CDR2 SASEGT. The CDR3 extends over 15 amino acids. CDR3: CASSDRTGGDYGQYF. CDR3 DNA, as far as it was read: TGTGCCAGCAGTGACAGGACAGGGGGTGACTATGGT.

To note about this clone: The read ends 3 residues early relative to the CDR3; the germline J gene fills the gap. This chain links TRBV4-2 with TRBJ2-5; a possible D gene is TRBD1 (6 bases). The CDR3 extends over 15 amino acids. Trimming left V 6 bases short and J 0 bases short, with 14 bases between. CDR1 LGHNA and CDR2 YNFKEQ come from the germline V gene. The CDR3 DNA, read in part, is TGTGCCAGCAGAGCGATCCGGGACAACCAAGAGACC. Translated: CASRAIRDNQET. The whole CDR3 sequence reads CASRAIRDNQETQYF.

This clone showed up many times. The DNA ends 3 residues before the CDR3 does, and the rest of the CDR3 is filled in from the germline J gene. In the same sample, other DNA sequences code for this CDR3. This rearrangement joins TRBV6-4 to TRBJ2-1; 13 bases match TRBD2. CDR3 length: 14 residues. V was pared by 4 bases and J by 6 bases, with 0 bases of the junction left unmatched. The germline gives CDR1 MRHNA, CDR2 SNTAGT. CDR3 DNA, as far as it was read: TGTGCCAGCAGTGGGACTAGCGGGGGCAATGAG. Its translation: CASSGTSGGNE. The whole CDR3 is CASSGTSGGNEQFF.

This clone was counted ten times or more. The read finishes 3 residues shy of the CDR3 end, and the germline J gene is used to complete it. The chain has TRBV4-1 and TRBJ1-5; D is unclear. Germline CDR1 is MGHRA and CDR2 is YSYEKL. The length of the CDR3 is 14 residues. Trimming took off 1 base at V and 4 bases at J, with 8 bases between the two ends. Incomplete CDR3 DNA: TGCGCCAGCAGCCAAGGGCAGAGAAATCAGCCC. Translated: CASSQGQRNQP. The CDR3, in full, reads CASSQGQRNQPQHF.

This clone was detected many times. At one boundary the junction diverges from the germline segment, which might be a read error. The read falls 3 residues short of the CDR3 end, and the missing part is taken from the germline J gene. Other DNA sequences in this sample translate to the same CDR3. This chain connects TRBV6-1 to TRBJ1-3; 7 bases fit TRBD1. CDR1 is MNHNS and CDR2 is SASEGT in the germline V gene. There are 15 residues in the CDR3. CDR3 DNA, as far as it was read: TGTGCCAGCACTGAAACCGGGACAGCTGGAAACACC. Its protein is CASTETGTAGNT. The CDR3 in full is CASTETGTAGNTIYF.

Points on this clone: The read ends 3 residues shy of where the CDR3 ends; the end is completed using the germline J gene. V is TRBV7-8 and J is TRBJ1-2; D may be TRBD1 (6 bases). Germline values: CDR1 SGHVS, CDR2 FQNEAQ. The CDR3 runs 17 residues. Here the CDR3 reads CASSFRTSGTSSYDYTF. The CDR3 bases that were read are TGTGCCAGCAGCTTCCGGACTAGCGGGACAAGCTCCTACGAC.